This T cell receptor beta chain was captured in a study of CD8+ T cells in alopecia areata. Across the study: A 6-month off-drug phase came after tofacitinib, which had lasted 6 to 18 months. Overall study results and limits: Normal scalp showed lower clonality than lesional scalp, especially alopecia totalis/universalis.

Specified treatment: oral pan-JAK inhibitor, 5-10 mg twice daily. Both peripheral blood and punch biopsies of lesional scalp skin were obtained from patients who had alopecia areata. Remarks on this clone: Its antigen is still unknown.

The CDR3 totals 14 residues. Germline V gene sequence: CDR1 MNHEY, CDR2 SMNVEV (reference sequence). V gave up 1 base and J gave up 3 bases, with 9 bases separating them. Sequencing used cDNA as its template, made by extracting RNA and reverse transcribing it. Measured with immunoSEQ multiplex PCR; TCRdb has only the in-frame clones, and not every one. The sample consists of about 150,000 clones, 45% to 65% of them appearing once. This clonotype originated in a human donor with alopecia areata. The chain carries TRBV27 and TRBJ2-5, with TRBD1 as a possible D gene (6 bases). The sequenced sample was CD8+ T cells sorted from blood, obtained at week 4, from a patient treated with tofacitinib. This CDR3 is CASSLWAGEETQYF. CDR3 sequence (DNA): TGTGCCAGCAGTTTATGGGCAGGGGAAGAGACCCAGTACTTC.